These 6 T cell receptor beta chains were all obtained from the same sample, sequenced in a study of shared clonotypes between healthy human individuals. Sequencing used immunoSEQ multiplex PCR; TCRdb keeps in-frame clones, though not all of them. Among fewer than 850,000 clones, less than 95% were seen once, and the ten largest hold 34%. Material for sequencing was memory CD8+ T cells from PBMCs. Noted subset: CD45RO+ cells pooled with CCR7-negative TemRA cells. Receptor source: a man aged 18 to 35 in good health. Some clones in this sample may be carry-over from other donors' samples.

The chain combines TRBV6-5 with TRBJ2-3, with D uncertain. Trimming left V 4 bases short and J 4 bases short, with 15 bases between. Germline CDR1 is MNHEY and CDR2 is SVGAGI. The CDR3 has 15 residues. CDR3 DNA: TGTGCCAGCAGTTCCGGCCCCACTGGGGCAGATACGCAGTATTTT. This codes for CASSSGPTGADTQYF.

The rearrangement uses TRBV15 and TRBJ1-5; no definite D call. Trimming left V 7 bases short and J 1 base short, with 14 bases between. This CDR3 is built from 15 residues. CDR1 and CDR2 from the germline V gene are LNHNV and YYDKDF (reference sequence). For the CDR3, the DNA is TGTGCCACCATTCCAGGTCCCTACAGCAATCAGCCCCAGCATTTT. Translated: CATIPGPYSNQPQHF.

V is TRBV28 and J is TRBJ2-5, with TRBD1 as a possible D gene (6 bases). CDR3 length: 13 amino acids. The germline gives CDR1 MDHEN, CDR2 SYDVKM. Trimming stripped 2 bases from V and 5 bases from J, with 9 bases between. The CDR3, as DNA: TGTGCCAGCAGTTTAGGGGGCCGTGAGACCCAGTACTTC. Translating gives CASSLGGRETQYF.

This chain joins TRBV9 and TRBJ2-7; tentative D call: TRBD1 (7 bases). CDR1 is SGDLS and CDR2 is YYNGEE in the germline V gene. The length of the CDR3 is 15 residues. Trimming stripped 5 bases from V and 6 bases from J, with 21 bases between. CDR3 in amino acids: CASSQRQGHGGEQYF. The CDR3, as DNA: TGTGCCAGCAGTCAGAGACAGGGTCACGGGGGCGAGCAGTACTTC.

The V and J genes are TRBV11-2 and TRBJ2-3, with 10 positions matching TRBD2. Germline lookup yields CDR1 SGHAT and CDR2 FQNNGV. The CDR3 length is 15 residues. The ends lost 3 bases at V and 6 bases at J; junction bases unmatched: 6. The CDR3 here is CASSLLAGGGDTQYF. For the CDR3, the DNA is TGTGCCAGCAGCTTGTTAGCGGGAGGAGGGGATACGCAGTATTTT.

V gene TRBV6-6 combines with J gene TRBJ2-7; 7 bases line up with TRBD1. The CDR3 sequence is 14 residues long. The germline CDR1 and CDR2 sequences are MNHNY and SVGAGI (reference sequence). V shed 6 bases and J 1 base; nucleotides not matched to a gene: 6. The CDR3 nucleotides read TGTGCCAGCAGAGAGACAGGGTCTTCCTACGAGCAGTACTTC. Residues: CASRETGSSYEQYF.